This entry concerns a single T cell receptor beta chain. What it recognizes is unknown. The CDR3 runs to 15 residues. Germline V gene data show CDR1 as MNHEY and CDR2 as SVGAGI. The sample is drawn from a study of CXCR3-negative and CXCR3-positive naive CD8 T cells. 5' RACE that incorporated UMI labels was used to prepare the TRB cDNA libraries. With the 5' RACE reads reprocessed, TCRdb shows one record per CDR3 protein and no DNA. The sample includes some 40,000 distinct CDR3 sequences. Researchers reported sorting every CD8+ T cell subset in triplicate, 300,000 cells per sort. Study conclusions and caveats: Naive subsets displayed similar surface CD5, and TCR strength was inferred from TRB CDR3 properties. Comparably high diversity marked both naive subsets, whereas memory CD8+ cells had much lower diversity. The TRBV-TRBJ usage of naive CXCR3-negative and CXCR3-positive cells was similar, but that of memory cells differed.

V is TRBV6-5 and J is TRBJ2-7; TCRdb returns TRBD1, unconfirmable since there is no DNA. The source is a human donor in good health. Some clones in this sample may be carry-over from other donors' samples. Sequencing was done on a sample of memory CD8+ T cells from blood. Here the CDR3 reads CASSPGPPSSYEQYF.